Each of the 12 T cell receptor beta chains below was sequenced from the same sample in a study of regulatory T cells in long-lasting Graves disease. Both iRepertoire HTBI primers and Arm-PCR of CDR3 regions were used to build the TCR beta libraries. TCRdb passed the multiplex PCR reads through MiXCR, listing each CDR3 protein once. The sample lists about 460,000 distinct CDR3 sequences, about 22% occurring once. Indicated time point: persistent/refractory GD, antithyroid drugs over 5 years with positive TRAb. From PBMCs, RNA was extracted and then used to make the TCR library. The sequencing here drew on peripheral blood mononuclear cells (PBMCs), taken when the disease was refractory, from a patient treated with antithyroid drugs. The receptors shown here come from a female donor with Graves disease.

The DNA for the CDR3 is TGCGCCAGCAGCTTGTCGGCCAACCTCGGGGAAAAACTGTTTTTT. As protein: CASSLSANLGEKLFF. This sequence joins TRBV5-1 and TRBJ1-4; D remains unclear. The germline V and J ends were trimmed by 1 base and 8 bases, with 15 bases remaining between them. The CDR3 consists of 15 residues. CDR1 SGHRS and CDR2 YFSETQ come from the germline V gene.

At least ten counts were recorded for this clonotype. The CDR3 nucleotides read TGTGCCAGCAGTTTGGGGACGGAGGGCAACTATGGCTACACCTTC. This encodes CASSLGTEGNYGYTF. The J gene is TRBJ1-2, the V gene TRBV27; possibly TRBD1 for D (5 bases). Trimming took off 3 bases at V and 2 bases at J, with 13 bases between the two ends. This CDR3 has 15 residues. Germline CDR1 is MNHEY and CDR2 is SMNVEV (reference sequence).

This clonotype was seen at least ten times. This sequence joins TRBV19 and TRBJ1-2; the D gene is possibly TRBD1 (5 bases). The CDR3 has 14 amino acids. The V and J ends lost 5 bases and 8 bases respectively, with 18 bases between them. Germline lookup yields CDR1 LNHDA and CDR2 SQIVND (reference sequence). The CDR3 DNA reads TGTGCCAGTAGTCCGCTTGGGGGAGGCGGCGGCTACACCTTC. Its translation is CASSPLGGGGGYTF.

This clonotype has ten or more counts. The chain couples TRBV28 to TRBJ1-6; D might be TRBD1 (6 bases). This CDR3 is 14 amino acids long. Germline CDR1 is MDHEN and CDR2 is SYDVKM. Trimming stripped 3 bases from V and 7 bases from J, with 10 bases between. The CDR3 coding sequence is TGTGCCAGCAGTTTTTCAGGGGCCAATTCACCCCTCCACTTT. Protein: CASSFSGANSPLHF.

The chain links TRBV9 to TRBJ1-5; the match to TRBD1 covers 8 bases. The CDR3 extends over 15 amino acids. V lost 4 bases and J lost 6; bases outside the gene matches: 9. CDR1 and CDR2 (germline): SGDLS, YYNGEE. The DNA for the CDR3 is TGTGCCAGCAGCCCAGGGGGGACAGGTGGTCAGCCCCAGCATTTT. Its translation: CASSPGGTGGQPQHF. Filled out from reference TRBV9 and TRBJ1-5, the complete variable domain reads DSGVTQTPKHLITATGQRVTLRCSPRSGDLSVYWYQQSLDQGLQFLIQYYNGEERAKGNILERFSAQQFPDLHSELNLSSLELGDSALYFCASSPGGTGGQPQHFGDGTRLSIL.

The chain recombines TRBV9 with TRBJ2-7, with TRBD2 matching over 13 bases. Unmatched junction bases numbered 4, after V lost 0 bases and J lost 4 bases. The V gene's germline CDR1 is SGDLS and CDR2 YYNGEE. The CDR3 extends over 16 amino acids. The CDR3 loop is CASSVGGLAGLYEQYF. The CDR3 bases are TGTGCCAGCAGCGTAGGGGGACTAGCGGGGCTATACGAGCAGTACTTC.

The rearrangement links TRBV6-2 or TRBV6-3 to TRBJ2-1; D not certain. V lost 0 bases and J lost 7, with 7 bases in between. Germline CDR1 is MNHEY and CDR2 is SVGEGT. The CDR3 runs 13 residues. The CDR3 spells CASSYSSRNEQFF. CDR3 bases: TGTGCCAGCAGTTACTCTTCCAGAAATGAGCAGTTCTTC.

The J gene is TRBJ2-7, the V gene TRBV6-5; either TRBD1 or TRBD2 may supply D (6 bases each). The V gene's germline CDR1 is MNHEY and CDR2 SVGAGI. Trimming cost V 3 bases and J 5 bases, with 14 bases left between them. CDR3 length: 14 amino acids. CDR3 nucleotides: TGTGCCAGCAGTTATAAGGGGGAGGCCCACGAGCAGTACTTC. This codes for CASSYKGEAHEQYF.

This chain joins TRBV4-1 and TRBJ1-5, with D possibly TRBD1 on 5 matching bases. V was trimmed by 8 bases and J by 0 bases, leaving 14 bases between them. Germline CDR1 MGHRA, CDR2 YSYEKL. CDR3 length: 15 amino acids. The CDR3 sequence is CASGGNTDSNQPQHF. The CDR3, as DNA: TGCGCCAGCGGGGGTAACACAGATAGCAATCAGCCCCAGCATTTT.

The DNA for the CDR3 is TGTGCCAGCAGCTTAGAAGGGGGCGACCCTTCCTACGAGCAGTACTTC. It codes for CASSLEGGDPSYEQYF. V is TRBV7-2 and J is TRBJ2-7; TRBD1 matches at 7 bases. There are 16 residues in the CDR3. CDR1 and CDR2 (germline): SGHTA, FQGNSA. V lost 1 base, J lost 1 base, and 7 bases stayed unmatched.

This clonotype was found many times. DNA of the CDR3: TGTGCCAGCAGTTTGGGGACTAGCGGGAGGACGGGAGAGACCCAGTACTTC. Amino acids: CASSLGTSGRTGETQYF. The chain links TRBV12-3 or TRBV12-4 to TRBJ2-5; TRBD2 matches at 15 bases. Unmatched junction bases numbered 6, after V lost 3 bases and J lost 4 bases. CDR3 length equals 17 residues.

The rearrangement links TRBV27 to TRBJ1-1; a weak D match, TRBD1 (5 bases). The CDR3 loop spans 16 amino acids. CDR1 and CDR2 from the germline V gene are MNHEY and SMNVEV (reference sequence). Between the trimmed V and J ends, which lost 4 bases and 4 bases, there was a span of 19 bases. CDR3 sequence reads: CASSSYEGRGSTEAFF. The CDR3 DNA reads as TGTGCCAGCAGTTCATATGAGGGACGGGGCTCCACTGAAGCTTTCTTT.